The text below deals with one T cell receptor (beta chain). These data originate in a study of blood T cell repertoires in COVID-19. Study-level background: There were acute and convalescent COVID-19 samples, and they came from the United States, Italy and Spain. From T cells, B-cell-depleted T cells, or PBMCs came the material, which was cDNA or gDNA.

Germline-derived CDR1 and CDR2 are SGHVS and FQNEAQ. CDR3 length: 14 amino acids. The V gene end was trimmed by 5 bases and the J gene end by 4 bases; junction bases not matched to a gene: 8. In the original processing: Researchers report that nucleated cell counts were estimated from reference gene primer amplification. The protocol was immunoSEQ multiplex PCR, while the TCRdb copy is restricted to in-frame clones and leaves out a portion. V, J and clone size are taken as reported in that table, and D and trimming were inferred from the DNA itself. Of about 240,000 clones in the sample, approximately 83% are singletons; the top ten hold roughly 3%.

The chain carries TRBV7-8 and TRBJ2-7; 7 bases align to TRBD1. Input material: peripheral blood. The origin of this receptor is a woman under 40 who had recovered from COVID-19. CDR3 protein: CASSPPDRLYEQYF. Written as DNA, the CDR3 is TGTGCCAGCAGCCCGCCGGACAGGCTTTACGAGCAGTACTTC.